A single sample gave rise to the 6 T cell receptor beta chains below, sequenced in a study of response to subunit inactivated influenza vaccine. TCRdb reanalysed the RT-PCR reads using MiXCR and keeps one entry per CDR3 protein. The table records 450,000 to 600,000 distinct CDR3 sequences, 7.6% of them present only once. The specimen comprised PBMCs from blood, sampled less than 30 months after vaccination. Every receptor here comes from a man aged 50 to 69 who received an inactivated influenza vaccine.

Points on this clonotype: The CDR3 ends on some other residue instead of the conserved phenylalanine or tryptophan, so this is likely a read error. The chain joins TRBV7-9 to TRBJ2-7; perhaps TRBD2 as D (6 bases). Trimming shortened V by 3 bases and J by 2 bases, and 17 bases separated the two germline ends. This CDR3 region has 16 residues. Germline V gene sequence: CDR1 SEHNR, CDR2 FQNEAQ (reference sequence). The DNA of the CDR3 is TGTGCCAGCAGCTTTAAGGGACTCTCCGACCCCTACGAGCAGTACCTC. Amino acid sequence: CASSFKGLSDPYEQYL.

This clonotype was counted at least ten times. V gene TRBV29-1 combines with J gene TRBJ1-2; tentatively, D is TRBD1 (5 bases). Trimming shortened V by 7 bases and J by 0 bases, and 12 bases separated the two germline ends. The CDR3 runs to 13 residues. CDR1 is SQVTM, CDR2 ANQGSEA, per germline. CDR3 sequence reads: CSAAGVANYGYTF. In DNA form, the CDR3 reads TGCAGCGCTGCGGGGGTCGCTAACTATGGCTACACCTTC.

The table lists this clonotype with a few counts. The chain uses TRBV20-1 and TRBJ2-1; 7 positions agree with TRBD2. CDR1 and CDR2 from the germline V gene are DFQATT and SNEGSKA (reference sequence). Trimming at V came to 1 base and at J to 12 bases, leaving 3 bases not matched to a gene. The CDR3 runs 11 residues. CDR3 DNA: TGCAGTGCTAGAGGGGCGGGAGTGCAGTTCTTC. Amino acids: CSARGAGVQFF.

This clonotype was seen a few times. The chain links TRBV12-3 or TRBV12-4 to TRBJ1-6; TRBD1 might be the D (5 bases). This CDR3 region has 16 residues. Trimming stripped 2 bases from V and 8 bases from J, with 16 bases between. The CDR3 DNA reads TGTGCCAGCAGTTTATCCACGGCAGGGAGATATTCACCCCTCCACTTT. Amino acids: CASSLSTAGRYSPLHF.

This clonotype has a count of ten or more. The chain has TRBV5-1 and TRBJ2-7, with a possible D match to TRBD1 (6 bases). V lost 0 bases to trimming and J lost 7 bases, with 20 bases between them. This CDR3 contains 16 residues. From germline, CDR1 is SGHRS and CDR2 YFSETQ. CDR3 bases: TGCGCCAGCAGCTTGGTTTCTGGACAGCGCATCATGGAGCAGTACTTC. Translating it yields CASSLVSGQRIMEQYF.

Only a few counts were recorded for this clonotype. The V call is TRBV29-1, the J call TRBJ1-4; D uncertain. Germline values: CDR1 SQVTM, CDR2 ANQGSEA. The CDR3 extends over 15 amino acids. The V and J ends lost 7 bases and 3 bases respectively, with 18 bases between them. CDR3 amino acids: CSAVAPLGSNEKLFF. The CDR3 coding sequence is TGCAGCGCCGTAGCCCCCCTTGGATCTAATGAAAAACTGTTTTTT.